The 20 T cell receptor beta chains given below trace back to one sample, sequenced in a study of neurological immune-mediated disorders. TCRdb independently ran MiXCR on the 5' RACE reads; one entry per CDR3 protein. This sample carries approximately 59,000 distinct CDR3 sequences, approximately 5.1% of them seen once, and the ten largest clones take 5.6%. Sequences were obtained from PBMCs. Receptors were obtained from a human donor with multiple sclerosis. The donor label of this sample is uncertain.

This clonotype was found many times. The chain is built from TRBV20-1 and TRBJ2-7; D gene unclear. CDR1 is DFQATT and CDR2 is SNEGSKA in the germline V gene (reference sequence). The V gene lost 6 bases and the J gene lost 0 bases, with 15 bases spanning the gap. The CDR3 contains 14 residues. DNA for the CDR3: TGCAGTGCCTCCCCCCCTCAGGTCTCCTACGAGCAGTACTTC. It is translated as CSASPPQVSYEQYF.

There are many counts of this clonotype. One junction end does not reproduce the germline sequence, and a read error may be involved. The chain links TRBV3-1 to TRBJ1-4; 9 bases map to TRBD1. This CDR3 contains 13 residues. Germline lookup yields CDR1 LGHDT and CDR2 YNNKEL (reference sequence). CDR3 residues: CASSQFLGQGILF. For the CDR3, the DNA is TGTGCCAGCAGCCAATTTCTAGGACAGGGGATACTTTTT.

In this sample, this clonotype turned up many times. This CDR3 reads CASGVGANVLTF. For the CDR3, the DNA is TGTGCCAGCGGGGTAGGGGCCAACGTCCTGACTTTC. The chain carries TRBV6-5 and TRBJ2-6; D remains unclear. Germline CDR1 is MNHEY and CDR2 is SVGAGI. The V and J ends lost 8 bases and 4 bases respectively, with 6 bases between them. The CDR3 length is 12 residues.

This clonotype has ten or more counts. This chain links TRBV19 with TRBJ2-3, with TRBD1 identical over 10 bases. CDR1 and CDR2 from the germline V gene are LNHDA and SQIVND (reference sequence). V dropped 9 bases and J dropped 4; count of bases not matched to a gene: 7. The CDR3 is 14 amino acids. The CDR3 region has the DNA TGTGCCAGCAGCGACAGGGGGCTGGCAGATACGCAGTATTTT. Residues: CASSDRGLADTQYF.

Many counts were recorded for this clonotype. The chain links TRBV5-1 to TRBJ1-3, with D perhaps TRBD1 (5 bases). V was shortened by 3 bases and J by 8 bases, with 15 bases between the two germline ends. The length of the CDR3 is 14 residues. Looked up from germline, CDR1 is SGHRS and CDR2 is YFSETQ. The CDR3 spells CASSSGTSGDTIYF. As DNA, the CDR3 is TGCGCCAGCAGCTCTGGGACGTCCGGGGACACCATATATTTT.

Many counts were recorded for this clonotype. The chain uses TRBV4-1 and TRBJ2-5, with D unresolved. Germline-derived CDR1 and CDR2 are MGHRA and YSYEKL. This CDR3 is built from 14 residues. V was cut by 0 bases and J by 2 bases, with 7 bases left in between. CDR3 in DNA: TGCGCCAGCAGCCAAGATGTACTTCAAGAGACCCAGTACTTC. This gives the protein CASSQDVLQETQYF.

This clonotype occurred many times. The CDR3 bases are TGTGCCAGCAGTTTCGGGGTTAGCGAGCAGTACTTC. Amino acid sequence: CASSFGVSEQYF. V and J are TRBV12-3 or TRBV12-4 and TRBJ2-7; possibly TRBD2 for D (5 bases). The germline V and J ends were trimmed by 3 bases and 6 bases, with 9 bases remaining between them. CDR3 length: 12 amino acids.

This clonotype was counted ten times or more. J is TRBJ1-4 and V is TRBV7-2, with TRBD1 matching 7 bases. With 3 bases clipped from V and 3 bases from J, the junction kept 1 base outside the gene matches. The CDR3 has 14 amino acids. The V gene's germline CDR1 is SGHTA and CDR2 FQGNSA. In DNA form, the CDR3 reads TGTGCCAGCAGCTTTGGACAGGCTAATGAAAAACTGTTTTTT. Its translation is CASSFGQANEKLFF.

This clonotype was counted ten times or more. This chain uses TRBV5-1 with TRBJ1-1; no clear D. The CDR3 runs to 12 residues. V was pared by 0 bases and J by 8 bases, with 8 bases between. Germline CDR1 SGHRS, CDR2 YFSETQ. The CDR3 here is CASSLEGGEAFF. The CDR3 nucleotides are TGCGCCAGCAGCTTGGAAGGCGGGGAAGCTTTCTTT.

This clonotype was detected many times. The V call is TRBV10-3, the J call TRBJ1-3, with D possibly TRBD1 on 5 matching bases. V lost 3 bases and J 0 bases, leaving 12 bases between the germline ends. The CDR3 consists of 16 residues. Germline assignment: CDR1 ENHRY and CDR2 SYGVKD. CDR3 bases: TGTGCCATCAGTGAACGACAGTCGAGCTCTGGAAACACCATATATTTT. Protein product: CAISERQSSSGNTIYF.

In its sample, this clonotype was seen many times. The rearrangement joins TRBV20-1 to TRBJ1-1; no clear D. There are 13 residues in the CDR3. The germline CDR1 and CDR2 sequences are DFQATT and SNEGSKA (reference sequence). This CDR3 is CRAYQNMNTEAFF. The CDR3 region has the DNA TGCAGGGCTTACCAGAACATGAACACTGAAGCTTTCTTT.

This clonotype was found many times. V and J are TRBV5-1 and TRBJ2-2, with 7 bases that match TRBD1. Trimming took 4 bases from V and 2 from J; bases not matched to a gene: 5. The CDR3 runs 15 residues. Germline V gene lookup returns CDR1 SGHRS and CDR2 YFSETQ. The CDR3 sequence is CASSKDRPNTGELFF. DNA of the CDR3: TGCGCCAGCAGCAAGGACAGGCCTAACACCGGGGAGCTGTTTTTT.

Many counts were recorded for this clonotype. V and J are TRBV3-1 and TRBJ2-1; weak D call: TRBD1 (6 bases). V was shortened by 4 bases and J by 2 bases, with 15 bases between the two germline ends. The CDR3 loop spans 16 amino acids. From germline, CDR1 is LGHDT and CDR2 YNNKEL (reference sequence). CDR3 in DNA: TGTGCCAGCAGCCTTCTTAGGGGGAACGCCTACAATGAGCAGTTCTTC. Residues: CASSLLRGNAYNEQFF.

The genes are TRBV10-3 and TRBJ2-1, with D possibly TRBD2 on 5 matching bases. CDR3 length: 15 amino acids. V was clipped by 5 bases and J by 2 bases, with 13 bases between them. Germline CDR1 is ENHRY and CDR2 is SYGVKD. The CDR3 nucleotides are TGTGCCATCAGTCCGGATGAGGGCGCCTACAATGAGCAGTTCTTC. Amino acids: CAISPDEGAYNEQFF.

This clonotype was counted at least ten times. V is TRBV7-9 and J is TRBJ2-2; D not resolved. CDR1 is SEHNR, CDR2 FQNEAQ, per germline (reference sequence). This CDR3 contains 15 residues. Between the trimmed V and J ends, which lost 4 bases and 4 bases, there was a span of 13 bases. The CDR3 DNA reads TGTGCCAGCAGCTCCCGCTACAGATCCACCGGGGAGCTGTTTTTT. Encoded protein: CASSSRYRSTGELFF.

This clonotype was recorded many times. J is TRBJ2-6 and V is TRBV25-1; D perhaps matches TRBD1 (5 bases). The CDR3 totals 19 residues. V dropped 2 bases and J dropped 2 bases, with 19 bases sitting between them. Germline loops: CDR1 MGHDK, CDR2 SYGVNS. This CDR3 reads CASSEGPLQDQTGANVLTF. Here the CDR3 DNA reads TGTGCCAGCAGTGAAGGTCCCCTACAGGACCAAACTGGGGCCAACGTCCTGACTTTC.

This clonotype came up many times. DNA of the CDR3: TGTGCCAGCAGCTTAGCGGGTGAACCTAACTATGGCTACACCTTC. Its translation is CASSLAGEPNYGYTF. This chain uses TRBV7-9 with TRBJ1-2, with D uncertain. The length of the CDR3 is 15 residues. Per the germline V gene, CDR1 is SEHNR and CDR2 is FQNEAQ (reference sequence). V lost 0 bases, J lost 0 bases, and 8 bases lay in between. Based on the CDR3 plus reference TRBV7-9 and TRBJ1-2, the full variable domain is DTGVSQNPRHKITKRGQNVTFRCDPISEHNRLYWYRQTLGQGPEFLTYFQNEAQLEKSRLLSDRFSAERPKGSFSTLEIQRTEQGDSAMYLCASSLAGEPNYGYTFGSGTRLTVV.

This clonotype appeared many times. This chain uses TRBV5-1 with TRBJ1-5; the D gene is possibly TRBD1 (6 bases). Germline V gene data show CDR1 as SGHRS and CDR2 as YFSETQ. Trimming cost V 0 bases and J 3 bases, with 13 bases left between them. The CDR3 is 16 residues long. The CDR3 DNA follows: TGCGCCAGCAGCTTGGGGGCAGGGGATCACAATCAGCCCCAGCATTTT. This gives the protein CASSLGAGDHNQPQHF.

This clonotype has at least ten counts. The chain uses TRBV7-2 and TRBJ2-3; D gene unclear. V gave up 1 base and J gave up 6 bases, with 5 bases separating them. The CDR3 loop spans 12 amino acids. The germline V gene has CDR1 SGHTA and CDR2 FQGNSA. The CDR3, as DNA: TGTGCCAGCAGCTTAGGAAGGGATACGCAGTATTTT. Translated, it gives CASSLGRDTQYF.

This clonotype was counted many times. The V and J genes are TRBV12-3 or TRBV12-4 and TRBJ1-1, with D uncertain. V shed 4 bases and J shed 1 base, with 10 bases lying between them. CDR3 length: 14 amino acids. The CDR3 DNA reads TGTGCCAGCAGTTCATTCTCACGGAACACTGAAGCTTTCTTT. Protein product: CASSSFSRNTEAFF.